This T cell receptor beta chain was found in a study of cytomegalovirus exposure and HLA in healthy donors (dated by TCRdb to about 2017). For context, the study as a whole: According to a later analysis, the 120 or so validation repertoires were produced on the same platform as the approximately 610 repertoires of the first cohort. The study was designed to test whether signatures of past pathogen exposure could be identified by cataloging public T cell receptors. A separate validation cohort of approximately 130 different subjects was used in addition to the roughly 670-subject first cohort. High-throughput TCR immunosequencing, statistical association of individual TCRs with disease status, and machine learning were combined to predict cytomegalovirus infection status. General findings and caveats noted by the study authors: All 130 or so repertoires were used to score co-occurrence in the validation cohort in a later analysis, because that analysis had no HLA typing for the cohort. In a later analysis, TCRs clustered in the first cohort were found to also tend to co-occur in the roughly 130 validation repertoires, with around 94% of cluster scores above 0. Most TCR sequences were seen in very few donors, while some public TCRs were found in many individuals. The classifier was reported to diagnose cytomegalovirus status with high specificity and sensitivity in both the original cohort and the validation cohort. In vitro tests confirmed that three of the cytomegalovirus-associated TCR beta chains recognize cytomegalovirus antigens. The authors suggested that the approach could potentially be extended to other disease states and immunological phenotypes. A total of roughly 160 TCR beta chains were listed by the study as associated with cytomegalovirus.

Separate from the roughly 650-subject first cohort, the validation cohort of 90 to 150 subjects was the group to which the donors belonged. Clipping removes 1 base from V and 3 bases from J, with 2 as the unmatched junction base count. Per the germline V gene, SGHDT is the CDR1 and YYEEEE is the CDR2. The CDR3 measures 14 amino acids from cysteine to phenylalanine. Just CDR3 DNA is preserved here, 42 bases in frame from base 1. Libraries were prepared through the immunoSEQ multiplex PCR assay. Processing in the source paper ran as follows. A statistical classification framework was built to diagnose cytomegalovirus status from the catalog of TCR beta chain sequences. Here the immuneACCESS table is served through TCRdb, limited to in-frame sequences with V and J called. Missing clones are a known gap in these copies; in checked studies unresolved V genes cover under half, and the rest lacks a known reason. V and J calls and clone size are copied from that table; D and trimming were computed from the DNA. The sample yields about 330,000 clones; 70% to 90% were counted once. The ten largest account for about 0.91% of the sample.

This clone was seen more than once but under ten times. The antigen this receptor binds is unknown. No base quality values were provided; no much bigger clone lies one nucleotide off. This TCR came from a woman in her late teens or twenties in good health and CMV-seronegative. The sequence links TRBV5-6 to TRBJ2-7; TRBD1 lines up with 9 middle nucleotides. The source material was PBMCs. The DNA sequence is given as TGTGCCAGCAGCTTGTACAGGGGGCTCTACGAGCAGTACTTC. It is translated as CASSLYRGLYEQYF.